This is a list of T cell receptor beta chains from one sample in a study of T cell changes during pregnancy in multiple sclerosis. The method was immunoSEQ multiplex PCR; TCRdb's version includes in-frame clones alone and lacks a portion of them. The data contain 15,000 to 20,000 clones, 95% to 97% of them singletons. The source material was peripheral blood, sampled in the third trimester of pregnancy. The source of these receptors is a female donor with multiple sclerosis, enrolled in a pregnancy study. CDR3s include the opening cysteine and the closing phenylalanine or tryptophan. Each record gives: clone size, V gene, J gene, D gene, CDR3 protein, CDR3 DNA. D genes are given only for firm matches. The size entry is marked missing in some rows and otherwise reads once, few, many or a size class.

>-|TRBV19|TRBJ2-5|-
CASSIPGGETQYF
TGTGCCAGTAGTATCCCGGGTGGGGAGACCCAGTACTTC
>-|TRBV4-3|TRBJ1-1|TRBD1
CASGDRGEAFF
TGCGCCAGCGGCGACAGGGGCGAAGCTTTCTTT
>-|TRBV2|TRBJ1-1|TRBD1
CASSSTGSNTEAFF
TGTGCCAGCAGTTCGACAGGGTCGAACACTGAAGCTTTCTTT
>-|TRBV7-8|TRBJ2-7|-
CASSHLVSGSYEQYF
TGTGCCAGCAGCCATCTAGTTAGCGGCTCCTACGAGCAGTACTTC
>-|TRBV5-4|TRBJ1-1|-
CASSLGHTEAFF
TGTGCCAGCAGTCTTGGGCACACTGAAGCTTTCTTT
>-|TRBV27|TRBJ2-7|TRBD2
CASSSRLAGVWAEQYF
TGTGCCAGCAGTTCCCGACTAGCGGGAGTTTGGGCCGAGCAGTACTTC
>once|TRBV29-1|TRBJ2-7|-
CSVPGEQYF
TGCAGCGTACCGGGAGAGCAGTACTTC
>-|TRBV5-4|TRBJ2-7|TRBD1
CASSLGQGRYEQYF
TGTGCCAGCAGCTTGGGACAGGGTCGGTACGAGCAGTACTTC
>-|TRBV4-2|TRBJ2-1|TRBD2
CASSQAISSGGADEQFF
TGTGCCAGCAGCCAGGCAATAAGTAGCGGGGGGGCTGATGAGCAGTTCTTC
>-|TRBV7-2|TRBJ2-1|TRBD2
CASSLRRGGQGEQFF
TGTGCCAGCAGCTTACGACGGGGGGGCCAGGGTGAGCAGTTCTTC
>-|TRBV2|TRBJ1-1|-
CATMGRSEAFF
TGTGCCACTATGGGGCGATCTGAAGCTTTCTTT
>-|TRBV9|TRBJ1-2|TRBD1
CASSPPGQGGLLGGYTF
TGTGCCAGCAGCCCACCGGGACAGGGGGGCCTCTTGGGTGGCTACACCTTC
>-|TRBV27|TRBJ1-5|TRBD1
CASRTSGRGLSLNQPQHF
TGTGCCAGCAGGACCTCCGGCAGGGGGCTGTCGTTGAATCAGCCCCAGCATTTT
>-|TRBV7-2|TRBJ2-5|-
CASSLAGEPFGTQYF
TGTGCCAGCAGCTTAGCCGGAGAGCCCTTTGGGACCCAGTACTTC
>-|TRBV27|TRBJ2-1|TRBD1
CASNRGLEQFF
TGTGCCAGCAACAGGGGGCTTGAGCAGTTCTTC
>-|TRBV7-9|TRBJ1-3|-
CASSPRVLGNTIYF
TGTGCCAGCAGCCCCAGGGTGCTTGGAAACACCATATATTTT
>-|TRBV4-1|TRBJ2-5|TRBD1
CASSSGTAQTREAQYF
TGCGCCAGCAGCTCGGGGACAGCACAGACAAGAGAGGCCCAGTACTTC
>-|TRBV7-8|TRBJ1-2|-
CASSPPGRRDYGYTF
TGTGCCAGCAGCCCACCCGGCCGACGGGACTATGGCTACACCTTC
>-|TRBV9|TRBJ1-1|-
CASSPLDRNTEAFF
TGTGCCAGCAGCCCCCTCGACAGGAACACTGAAGCTTTCTTT
>-|TRBV19|TRBJ2-1|TRBD1
CATWTGGDEQFF
TGTGCCACCTGGACAGGGGGTGATGAGCAGTTCTTC
>-|TRBV20-1|TRBJ2-1|-
CSARTGKQFF
TGCAGTGCTCGGACTGGCAAGCAGTTCTTC
>-|TRBV15|TRBJ2-3|TRBD1
CATSRSRDRGQDTQYF
TGTGCCACCAGCAGATCCCGGGACAGGGGGCAAGATACGCAGTATTTT
>-|TRBV11-3|TRBJ2-1|-
CASSLGGPQGDEQFF
TGTGCCAGCAGCTTAGGCGGACCTCAAGGGGATGAGCAGTTCTTC
>once|TRBV18|TRBJ1-1|TRBD1
CASSPRQGAEAFF
TGTGCCAGCTCACCACGACAGGGCGCGGAAGCTTTCTTT
>-|TRBV2|TRBJ2-1|TRBD1
CASTTGQGNNEQFF
TGTGCCAGTACGACGGGACAGGGAAACAATGAGCAGTTCTTC
>once|TRBV5-1|TRBJ1-1|-
CASSLGAGLTEAFF
TGCGCCAGCAGCTTGGGAGCGGGGCTGACTGAAGCTTTCTTT
>-|TRBV9|TRBJ2-2|-
CASSVESRDTGELFF
TGTGCCAGCAGCGTAGAGAGCAGGGATACCGGGGAGCTGTTTTTT
>-|TRBV6-4|TRBJ1-1|-
CASSPGGNTEAFF
TGTGCCAGCAGTCCCGGAGGGAACACTGAAGCTTTCTTT